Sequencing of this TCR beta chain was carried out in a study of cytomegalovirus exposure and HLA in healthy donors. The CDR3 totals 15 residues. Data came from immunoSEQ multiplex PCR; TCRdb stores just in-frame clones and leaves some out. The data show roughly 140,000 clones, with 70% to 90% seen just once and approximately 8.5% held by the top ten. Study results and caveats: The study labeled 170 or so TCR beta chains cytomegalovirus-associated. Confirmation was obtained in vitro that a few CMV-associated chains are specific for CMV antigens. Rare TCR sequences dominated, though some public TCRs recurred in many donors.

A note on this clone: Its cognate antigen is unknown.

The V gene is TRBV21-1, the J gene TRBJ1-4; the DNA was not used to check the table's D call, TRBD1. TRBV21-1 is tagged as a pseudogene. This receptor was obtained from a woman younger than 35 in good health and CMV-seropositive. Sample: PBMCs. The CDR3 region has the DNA TGTGCCAGCAGCGCCCGGGACAGGGTGGATGAAAAACTGTTTTTT. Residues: CASSARDRVDEKLFF.